What follows are 22 T cell receptor beta chains derived from one specimen sequenced in a study of blood T cell repertoires in COVID-19. The data were produced by immunoSEQ multiplex PCR, yet TCRdb's version contains in-frame clones alone and is incomplete. Here the sample spans around 250,000 clones, 86% being singletons. Sequenced material: peripheral blood. These receptor sequences come from a man at least 80 years old with acute or convalescent COVID-19.

This chain connects TRBV6-5 to TRBJ2-7, with D possibly matching TRBD2 (5 bases). CDR1 and CDR2 from the germline V gene are MNHEY and SVGAGI. Trimming took off 0 bases at V and 1 base at J, with 10 bases between the two ends. CDR3 length equals 15 residues. The DNA for the CDR3 is TGTGCCAGCAGTTACTCTTATAGGACTTCCTACGAGCAGTACTTC. Protein sequence: CASSYSYRTSYEQYF.

The chain carries TRBV19 and TRBJ1-6, with unresolved D. Germline CDR1 LNHDA, CDR2 SQIVND (reference sequence). V lost 5 bases and J 0 bases, leaving 14 bases between the germline ends. The CDR3 extends over 17 amino acids. This CDR3 is CASSLGVPSSYNSPLHF. The CDR3 DNA is TGTGCCAGTAGTCTCGGGGTTCCGAGCTCCTATAATTCACCCCTCCACTTT. The full variable domain, rest sourced from reference TRBV19 and TRBJ1-6, is DGGITQSPKYLFRKEGQNVTLSCEQNLNHDAMYWYRQDPGQGLRLIYYSQIVNDFQKGDIAEGYSVSREKKESFPLTVTSAQKNPTAFYLCASSLGVPSSYNSPLHFGNGTRLTVT.

J is TRBJ2-7 and V is TRBV27; 8 bases agree with TRBD2. The J segment lost 3 bases and the V segment lost 5 bases, leaving 12 bases of the junction unmatched. The CDR3 contains 16 residues. Germline V gene data show CDR1 as MNHEY and CDR2 as SMNVEV (reference sequence). Written as DNA, the CDR3 is TGTGCCAGCAGTCCCTCCCTCTGGGCGGGGGGCTACGAGCAGTACTTC. It codes for CASSPSLWAGGYEQYF.

J is TRBJ1-4 and V is TRBV2; TRBD1 agrees at 7 bases. The CDR3 totals 15 residues. After removal of 5 bases from V and 5 bases from J, the junction contained 8 bases not matched to a gene. The germline V gene encodes CDR1 SNHLY and CDR2 FYNNEI. Here the CDR3 DNA reads TGTGCCAGCAGTTCCACCCTGGACAGGAATGAAAAACTGTTTTTT. This sequence encodes CASSSTLDRNEKLFF. Supplemented by reference TRBV2 and TRBJ1-4, the full variable domain reads EPEVTQTPSHQVTQMGQEVILRCVPISNHLYFYWYRQILGQKVEFLVSFYNNEISEKSEIFDDQFSVERPDGSNFTLKIRSTKLEDSAMYFCASSSTLDRNEKLFFGSGTQLSVL.

The chain couples TRBV2 to TRBJ1-5; D unclear. The CDR3 contains 13 residues. Germline V gene data show CDR1 as SNHLY and CDR2 as FYNNEI. Trimming took off 9 bases at V and 0 bases at J, with 9 bases between the two ends. CDR3 residues: CASGLDSNQPQHF. Written as DNA, the CDR3 is TGTGCCAGTGGGCTCGATAGCAATCAGCCCCAGCATTTT.

Within the sample, this clone is large. V usage is TRBV6-4 and J usage is TRBJ2-3; the D gene is possibly TRBD1 (5 bases). V lost 4 bases, J lost 1 base, and 9 bases lay in between. Germline V gene sequence: CDR1 MRHNA, CDR2 SNTAGT. This CDR3 spans 14 amino acids. CDR3 region: CASSGRGGTDTQYF. DNA for the CDR3: TGTGCCAGCAGTGGAAGGGGTGGCACAGATACGCAGTATTTT.

The V call is TRBV5-4, the J call TRBJ1-6, with a weak D call TRBD1 (5 bases). There are 17 residues in the CDR3. V lost 4 bases and J lost 0, with 14 bases in between. Germline lookup yields CDR1 SGHNT and CDR2 YYREEE (reference sequence). The CDR3 sequence: CASSRAGGSSYNSPLHF. The CDR3 bases are TGTGCCAGCAGCCGAGCGGGGGGGAGCTCCTATAATTCACCCCTCCACTTT.

This clone was picked up one time. The V and J genes are TRBV5-5 and TRBJ1-5; 12 bases agree with TRBD1. CDR1 SGHKS and CDR2 YYEKEE come from the germline V gene (reference sequence). CDR3 length: 19 residues. V lost 4 bases and J lost 5; bases outside the gene matches: 16. The DNA for the CDR3 is TGTGCCAGCAGCCCCCTGCCGGGACAGGGGGCGCGTAGAGATCAGCCCCAGCATTTT. Translating it yields CASSPLPGQGARRDQPQHF.

The chain has TRBV29-1 and TRBJ1-3, with TRBD1 as a possible D gene (5 bases). Trimming cost V 7 bases and J 0 bases, with 10 bases left between them. This CDR3 has 13 residues. CDR1 SQVTM and CDR2 ANQGSEA come from the germline V gene. Here the CDR3 DNA reads TGCAGCGCCTTGGGGCCCTCTGGAAACACCATATATTTT. This translates into CSALGPSGNTIYF.

The CDR3 sequence is CASRGTGDTNSPLHF. The CDR3 nucleotides read TGTGCCAGCAGAGGGACAGGGGATACCAATTCACCCCTCCACTTT. This sequence joins TRBV9 and TRBJ1-6, with 10 bases matching TRBD1. The ends lost 5 bases at V and 7 bases at J; junction bases unmatched: 6. CDR1 and CDR2 from the germline V gene are SGDLS and YYNGEE. The CDR3 length is 15 residues.

The gene calls are TRBV7-9 and TRBJ2-1; 7 bases map to TRBD1. The CDR3 runs 17 residues. The germline V gene encodes CDR1 SEHNR and CDR2 FQNEAQ (reference sequence). The V gene end was trimmed by 1 base and the J gene end by 2 bases; junction bases not matched to a gene: 8. The CDR3 region is CASSLGRRQGPYNEQFF. DNA of the CDR3: TGTGCCAGCAGCTTAGGACGCAGACAGGGACCCTACAATGAGCAGTTCTTC.

This CDR3 reads CATSSGDNGYTF. The CDR3 coding sequence is TGTGCCACCAGCAGTGGTGACAATGGCTACACCTTC. This chain links TRBV15 with TRBJ1-2, with D unresolved. The V end lost 3 bases, the J end lost 6 bases, and 8 bases lay between the germline ends. The germline gives CDR1 LNHNV, CDR2 YYDKDF (reference sequence). CDR3 length: 12 amino acids.

V usage is TRBV5-1 and J usage is TRBJ2-7; a possible D gene is TRBD2 (6 bases). Trimming stripped 3 bases from V and 4 bases from J, with 14 bases between. Germline assignment: CDR1 SGHRS and CDR2 YFSETQ. The length of the CDR3 is 14 residues. The CDR3 sequence: CASSSEGRGYEQYF. The CDR3 DNA reads TGCGCCAGCAGCTCAGAAGGACGGGGGTACGAGCAGTACTTC. The entire variable domain, with the rest obtained from reference TRBV5-1 and TRBJ2-7, is as follows: KAGVTQTPRYLIKTRGQQVTLSCSPISGHRSVSWYQQTPGQGLQFLFEYFSETQRNKGNFPGRFSGRQFSNSRSEMNVSTLELGDSALYLCASSSEGRGYEQYFGPGTRLTVT.

V and J are TRBV19 and TRBJ2-2, with 11 bases matching TRBD2. V shed 3 bases and J 0 bases; nucleotides not matched to a gene: 9. The germline gives CDR1 LNHDA, CDR2 SQIVND (reference sequence). The CDR3 runs to 19 residues. This chain's CDR3 is CASSILAGGALPNTGELFF. Written as DNA, the CDR3 is TGTGCCAGTAGTATTCTAGCGGGAGGCGCTCTACCGAACACCGGGGAGCTGTTTTTT.

The chain employs TRBV10-3 and TRBJ2-5; D is perhaps TRBD1 (6 bases). The germline V and J ends were trimmed by 5 bases and 2 bases, with 12 bases remaining between them. Germline V gene lookup returns CDR1 ENHRY and CDR2 SYGVKD. CDR3 length: 14 amino acids. For the CDR3, the DNA is TGTGCCATCAGTCAAGGGGGACAACAAGAGACCCAGTACTTC. Translation gives CAISQGGQQETQYF.

The V and J genes are TRBV2 and TRBJ2-1; 9 nucleotides agree with TRBD2. Germline CDR1 is SNHLY and CDR2 is FYNNEI. Trimming at V came to 7 bases and at J to 8 bases, leaving 9 bases not matched to a gene. The CDR3 contains 14 residues. The CDR3 loop is CASNAGGGSHEQFF. DNA of the CDR3: TGTGCCAGCAACGCGGGAGGGGGTTCACATGAGCAGTTCTTC.

In regard to this clone: Different DNA sequences within this sample yield the same CDR3. The chain recombines TRBV7-9 with TRBJ1-5; D is possibly TRBD1 (6 bases). CDR3 length equals 15 residues. CDR1 SEHNR and CDR2 FQNEAQ come from the germline V gene (reference sequence). V dropped 4 bases and J dropped 1 base, with 11 bases sitting between them. The CDR3 DNA is TGTGCCAGCAGCTCACAGGGCGGGAGCAATCAGCCCCAGCATTTT. As protein: CASSSQGGSNQPQHF.

The gene calls are TRBV7-6 and TRBJ1-4; maybe TRBD1 (6 bases). V was shortened by 5 bases and J by 6 bases, with 13 bases between the two germline ends. This CDR3 has 14 residues. Germline V lookup: CDR1 SGHVS, CDR2 FNYEAQ. CDR3 residues: CASSRQGRDEKLFF. The CDR3 DNA is TGTGCCAGCAGCCGTCAGGGGAGGGATGAAAAACTGTTTTTT.

CDR3 sequence (DNA): TGTGCCAGCAGTTTAAGTGACAGGGGAGGCCAGCCCCAGCATTTT. Its translation is CASSLSDRGGQPQHF. The genes are TRBV28 and TRBJ1-5, with 8 bases aligning to TRBD1. Germline-derived CDR1 and CDR2 are MDHEN and SYDVKM. The CDR3 is 15 amino acids. V was pared by 2 bases and J by 7 bases, with 7 bases of the junction left unmatched.

V gene TRBV4-2 combines with J gene TRBJ1-6, with TRBD1 matching over 9 bases. This CDR3 is built from 17 residues. Unmatched junction bases numbered 10, after V lost 0 bases and J lost 10 bases. The germline V gene encodes CDR1 LGHNA and CDR2 YNFKEQ. The CDR3 DNA follows: TGTGCCAGCAGCCAAGACAGGGGGACAGGGACTAGATCACCCCTCCACTTT. Translated: CASSQDRGTGTRSPLHF.

This clone showed up just a few times. This sequence joins TRBV6-2 or TRBV6-3 and TRBJ1-1; a weak D match, TRBD1 (5 bases). Trimming took 5 bases from V and 1 from J, leaving 11 bases between them. The germline CDR1 and CDR2 sequences are MNHEY and SVGEGT. The CDR3 is 14 residues long. The CDR3 nucleotides read TGTGCCAGCAGTAAAACAGGACAGAACACTGAAGCTTTCTTT. It specifies CASSKTGQNTEAFF.

This clone has only one observation. This chain uses TRBV6-5 with TRBJ1-5, with 12 bases that match TRBD1. Germline CDR1 and CDR2: MNHEY and SVGAGI. CDR3 length: 15 residues. V dropped 6 bases and J dropped 6; count of bases not matched to a gene: 6. The CDR3 region has the DNA TGTGCCAGCAGACCGGGACAGGGGGCTTTTCAGCCCCAGCATTTT. Translating gives CASRPGQGAFQPQHF.